This T cell receptor (beta chain) comes out of a study of blood T cell repertoires in COVID-19. Overall study context: Some COVID-19 samples were acute and others convalescent; all came from the United States, Italy and Spain. The cDNA or gDNA used as material had been derived from T cells, B-cell-depleted T cells, or PBMCs.

How the authors handled the data: Reference gene primer amplification gave estimated nucleated cell counts. Assay: immunoSEQ multiplex PCR; the TCRdb copy retains only in-frame clones and omits some. V, J and clone size reflect that table, while D and trimming were determined from the DNA. Here the sample spans about 280,000 clones, 85% being singletons. V was clipped by 5 bases and J by 1 base, with 17 bases between them. CDR3 length: 16 amino acids. Germline V gives CDR1 SQVTM, CDR2 ANQGSEA. The origin of this receptor is a man in his forties or fifties with active or convalescent COVID-19. Source material: peripheral blood. The rearrangement uses TRBV29-1 and TRBJ2-2; D possibly corresponds to TRBD1 (6 bases). The CDR3 protein is CSVRLYTGLNTGELFF. The CDR3 DNA sequence: TGCAGCGTTCGACTGTATACAGGGCTGAACACCGGGGAGCTGTTTTTT.